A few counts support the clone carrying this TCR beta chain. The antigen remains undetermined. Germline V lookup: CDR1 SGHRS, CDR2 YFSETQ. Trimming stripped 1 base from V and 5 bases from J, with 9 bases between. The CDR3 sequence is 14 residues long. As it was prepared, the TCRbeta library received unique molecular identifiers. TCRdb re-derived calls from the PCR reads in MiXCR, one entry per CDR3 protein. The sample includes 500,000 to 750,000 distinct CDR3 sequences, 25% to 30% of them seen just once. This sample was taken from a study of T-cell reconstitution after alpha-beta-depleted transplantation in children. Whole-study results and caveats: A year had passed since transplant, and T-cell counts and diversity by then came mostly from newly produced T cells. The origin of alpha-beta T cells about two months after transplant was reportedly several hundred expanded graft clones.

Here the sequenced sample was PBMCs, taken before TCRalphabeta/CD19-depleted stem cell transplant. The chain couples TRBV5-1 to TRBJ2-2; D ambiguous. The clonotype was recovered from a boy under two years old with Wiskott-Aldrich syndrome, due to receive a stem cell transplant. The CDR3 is CASSLLRFTGELFF. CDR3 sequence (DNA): TGCGCCAGCAGCTTGTTAAGGTTTACCGGGGAGCTGTTTTTT.